The 5 T cell receptor beta chains reported below all come from one sample, sequenced in a study of T-cell memory formation after mild COVID-19. TCRdb recomputed calls from the 5' RACE reads with MiXCR, one row per CDR3 protein. Among roughly 300,000 distinct CDR3 sequences listed, approximately 7.6% were seen once. The sequencing sample was made of PBMCs or a T cell subset sorted from them (not recorded which). The receptors shown here come from a man aged 18 to 30 who had mild COVID-19 (a few samples of this study predate the infection). Cell type and time point are not known.

The chain has TRBV20-1 and TRBJ2-1; D is possibly TRBD1 (5 bases). Germline CDR1 reads DFQATT; CDR2 reads SNEGSKA (reference sequence). This CDR3 region has 14 residues. Trimming left V 6 bases short and J 6 bases short, with 18 bases between. CDR3 residues: CSAPYRSGSNEQFF. As DNA, the CDR3 is TGCAGTGCACCGTACAGGTCGGGTAGCAATGAGCAGTTCTTC.

V is TRBV7-6 and J is TRBJ2-5; D is possibly TRBD2 (5 bases). V was pared by 5 bases and J by 5 bases, with 12 bases between. This CDR3 spans 13 amino acids. The germline gives CDR1 SGHVS, CDR2 FNYEAQ. CDR3 sequence: CASSVGVSETQYF. Here the CDR3 DNA reads TGTGCCAGCAGCGTCGGGGTTTCCGAGACCCAGTACTTC.

The chain combines TRBV7-2 with TRBJ1-1, with no clear D. Trimming took 1 base from V and 4 from J, leaving 10 bases between them. Per the germline V gene, CDR1 is SGHTA and CDR2 is FQGNSA. The CDR3 has 14 residues. This CDR3 reads CASSLGGVSTEAFF. Here the CDR3 DNA reads TGTGCCAGCAGCTTAGGGGGTGTTTCCACTGAAGCTTTCTTT.

This rearrangement joins TRBV2 to TRBJ1-2; the match to TRBD1 covers 12 bases. CDR1 is SNHLY and CDR2 is FYNNEI in the germline V gene. This CDR3 contains 13 residues. The CDR3 loop is CAARDRGLYGYTF. In nucleotides, the CDR3 is TGTGCTGCCCGGGACAGGGGGCTGTATGGCTACACCTTC. Combining the CDR3 with reference TRBV2 and TRBJ1-2 gives the whole variable domain EPEVTQTPSHQVTQMGQEVILRCVPISNHLYFYWYRQILGQKVEFLVSFYNNEISEKSEIFDDQFSVERPDGSNFTLKIRSTKLEDSAMYFCAARDRGLYGYTFGSGTRLTVV.

This clonotype appeared a few times. This chain uses TRBV12-3 or TRBV12-4 with TRBJ2-1; D possibly corresponds to TRBD2 (6 bases). Trimming removed 3 bases from V and 7 bases from J, with 10 bases in between. The CDR3 has 13 residues. The CDR3 loop reads CASSFRGWNEQFF. The DNA of the CDR3 is TGTGCCAGCAGTTTTCGGGGGTGGAATGAGCAGTTCTTC.